This T cell receptor (beta chain) is drawn from a study of regulatory T cells in long-lasting Graves disease. In its sample, this clonotype was seen many times. Described time point: newly diagnosed GD, antithyroid drugs for less than 3 months. With RNA extracted from PBMCs as input, the TCR library was made. The length of the CDR3 is 16 residues. The V gene end was trimmed by 6 bases and the J gene end by 4 bases; junction bases not matched to a gene: 10. Germline V gene lookup returns CDR1 MNHNS and CDR2 SASEGT. Through Arm-PCR of CDR3 regions and iRepertoire HTBI primers, TCR beta libraries were built. TCRdb itself ran the multiplex PCR reads through MiXCR, one entry per CDR3 protein. Here the sample spans about 220,000 distinct CDR3 sequences, around 19% being singletons. The same sample was also studied in work on T cells in Graves' hyperthyroidism and ophthalmopathy.

The sequenced sample was peripheral blood mononuclear cells (PBMCs), obtained at new diagnosis, from a patient treated with antithyroid drugs. The chain employs TRBV6-1 and TRBJ2-2, with 8 bases identical to TRBD1. The receptor was isolated from a woman aged 30 to 39 with Graves disease. DNA of the CDR3: TGTGCCAGCAGAACTTGGGGGGACAGGCGCACCGGGGAGCTGTTTTTT. Its translation: CASRTWGDRRTGELFF.